The 25 T cell receptor beta chains in this list originate from one sample, sequenced in a study of blood T cells in healthy people across ages. With a J-beta primer mix and a sample-barcoded 5' primer, a second PCR ran about 7 to 11 cycles. TCRdb reprocessed the 5' RACE reads via MiXCR and lists one record per CDR3 protein. Of around 2 million distinct CDR3 sequences listed, more than 35% are singletons. The sample taken for sequencing was blood. The receptors come from a human donor in good health.

This clonotype occurred once. The chain employs TRBV20-1 and TRBJ2-7; TRBD1 matches 10 bases. J was trimmed by 5 bases and V by 5 bases; bases with no gene match: 9. Germline lookup yields CDR1 DFQATT and CDR2 SNEGSKA (reference sequence). The CDR3 consists of 14 residues. The DNA for the CDR3 is TGCAGTGCTCCCTCGGGACAGGGGTTCAACGAGCAGTACTTC. Protein product: CSAPSGQGFNEQYF.

This clonotype was seen a few times. The V gene is TRBV12-3 or TRBV12-4, the J gene TRBJ2-4; either TRBD1 or TRBD2 may supply D (5 bases each). CDR3 length: 14 amino acids. Trimming shortened V by 3 bases and J by 2 bases, and 8 bases separated the two germline ends. In DNA form, the CDR3 reads TGTGCCAGCAGTTTTTGGGGGACCAAAAACATTCAGTACTTC. Residues: CASSFWGTKNIQYF.

This clonotype was picked up a small number of times. This chain joins TRBV7-2 and TRBJ1-2; 9 nucleotides align to TRBD1. The CDR3 runs to 17 residues. V was pared by 0 bases and J by 2 bases, with 7 bases of the junction left unmatched. CDR1 SGHTA and CDR2 FQGNSA come from the germline V gene. DNA for the CDR3: TGTGCCAGCAGCTTAGCCCTGGGACAGGGAGGGAACTATGGCTACACCTTC. Translated: CASSLALGQGGNYGYTF.

The chain has TRBV4-3 and TRBJ1-5; D is possibly TRBD1 (5 bases). Between the trimmed V and J ends, which lost 0 bases and 5 bases, there was a span of 11 bases. Looked up from germline, CDR1 is LGHNA and CDR2 is YSLEER. The CDR3 length is 15 residues. CDR3 sequence (DNA): TGCGCCAGCAGCCAAGATGGGGGGTCTCATCAGCCCCAGCATTTT. It yields the protein CASSQDGGSHQPQHF.

The chain joins TRBV4-2 to TRBJ1-2; D gene uncertain. Germline V gives CDR1 LGHNA, CDR2 YNFKEQ. V was shortened by 0 bases and J by 8 bases, with 19 bases between the two germline ends. This CDR3 contains 16 residues. CDR3 residues: CASSQDKAGTVGGYTF. CDR3 nucleotides: TGTGCCAGCAGCCAAGATAAGGCGGGCACGGTAGGCGGCTACACCTTC.

This chain joins TRBV12-3 or TRBV12-4 and TRBJ2-1, with TRBD2 matching over 13 bases. This CDR3 is built from 15 residues. Trimming cost V 3 bases and J 6 bases; bases outside gene matches: 2. The CDR3 here is CASSFTSGGVNEQFF. CDR3 nucleotide sequence: TGTGCCAGCAGTTTTACTAGCGGGGGGGTCAATGAGCAGTTCTTC.

The V and J genes are TRBV28 and TRBJ1-1; D remains ambiguous. This CDR3 region has 16 residues. The ends were cut back, 3 bases at V and 4 bases at J, with 18 bases in the middle. Germline V gene lookup returns CDR1 MDHEN and CDR2 SYDVKM. The chain's CDR3 is CASSLTAGFLGTEAFF. For the CDR3, the DNA is TGTGCCAGCAGTTTGACTGCTGGGTTCTTAGGCACTGAAGCTTTCTTT.

The chain uses TRBV20-1 and TRBJ2-3; 7 bases are shared with TRBD1. The germline gives CDR1 DFQATT, CDR2 SNEGSKA (reference sequence). After removal of 4 bases from V and 2 bases from J, the junction contained 9 bases not matched to a gene. The CDR3 is 15 residues long. CDR3 sequence (DNA): TGCAGTGCTATGTGGACAGGTGATATCACAGATACGCAGTATTTT. This codes for CSAMWTGDITDTQYF.

The CDR3 DNA follows: TGTGCCAGCAGACTAGGGGCGGTGCCCACTGAAGCTTTCTTT. Translated: CASRLGAVPTEAFF. The V gene is TRBV7-9, the J gene TRBJ1-1; possibly TRBD1 for D (5 bases). Germline values: CDR1 SEHNR, CDR2 FQNEAQ (reference sequence). With 6 bases removed from V and 4 bases from J, the gap between germline ends came to 15 bases. The CDR3 runs 14 residues.

This clonotype has just a few counts. The chain joins TRBV28 to TRBJ2-5, with D perhaps TRBD2 (7 bases). The germline CDR1 and CDR2 sequences are MDHEN and SYDVKM. This CDR3 is built from 15 residues. The V end was cut by 5 bases, the J end by 3 bases, with 16 bases between. CDR3 DNA sequence: TGTGCCAGCAGTATGGGGGGGGCGGCTAAAGAGACCCAGTACTTC. Translated, it gives CASSMGGAAKETQYF.

Turning to this clonotype: It is likely a read error, because the conserved phenylalanine at the end of the CDR3 is missing. V and J are TRBV20-1 and TRBJ2-5, with D tentatively TRBD2 (7 bases). The CDR3 spans 14 residues. The V end was cut by 4 bases, the J end by 5 bases, with 17 bases between. CDR1 is DFQATT and CDR2 is SNEGSKA in the germline V gene (reference sequence). CDR3 loop: CSAIPGRGGETQYS. CDR3 nucleotides: TGCAGTGCTATACCAGGCAGGGGAGGGGAGACCCAGTACTCC.

The chain has TRBV6-6 and TRBJ1-5; D uncertain. Trimming removed 6 bases from V and 10 bases from J, with 13 bases in between. This CDR3 region has 12 residues. Germline CDR1 reads MNHNY; CDR2 reads SVGAGI (reference sequence). The CDR3 coding sequence is TGTGCCAGCAGCCCTGGCAGGCTCCCCCAGCATTTT. This gives the protein CASSPGRLPQHF.

This clonotype turned up a few times. The chain employs TRBV7-9 and TRBJ1-2; 8 bases match TRBD1. Germline-derived CDR1 and CDR2 are SEHNR and FQNEAQ (reference sequence). The ends lost 5 bases at V and 6 bases at J; junction bases unmatched: 11. This CDR3 is 15 amino acids long. The CDR3, as DNA: TGTGCCAGCAGCCTGGGGACAGGAACCCTCGATGGCTACACCTTC. Its translation: CASSLGTGTLDGYTF.

This clonotype was counted a few times. The chain combines TRBV7-2 with TRBJ2-3; TRBD2 matches 10 bases. The germline V gene has CDR1 SGHTA and CDR2 FQGNSA. The CDR3 covers 16 residues. Trimming took 5 bases from V and 1 from J; bases not matched to a gene: 6. The CDR3 DNA reads TGTGCCAGCAGCCTTAGCGGGGGGCCGCGCACAGATACGCAGTATTTT. It specifies CASSLSGGPRTDTQYF.

This clonotype was found once. The chain is built from TRBV20-1 and TRBJ2-1; the match to TRBD2 covers 7 bases. Per germline, CDR1 DFQATT and CDR2 SNEGSKA (reference sequence). The CDR3 length is 15 residues. The V and J ends lost 5 bases and 4 bases, in that order; junction bases with no gene match: 11. The CDR3 sequence is CSALGKMGGYNEQFF. The CDR3 DNA is TGCAGTGCTCTTGGCAAAATGGGGGGGTACAATGAGCAGTTCTTC.

V is TRBV6-1 and J is TRBJ2-1, with 8 bases identical to TRBD2. CDR3 length: 15 amino acids. With 5 bases clipped from V and 6 bases from J, the junction kept 9 bases outside the gene matches. From germline, CDR1 is MNHNS and CDR2 SASEGT. CDR3 loop: CASSPQGRGANEQFF. The CDR3 coding sequence is TGTGCCAGCAGTCCCCAGGGGCGGGGGGCCAATGAGCAGTTCTTC.

The J gene is TRBJ1-1, the V gene TRBV15; 7 bases line up with TRBD1. CDR3 size: 15 residues. Germline loops: CDR1 LNHNV, CDR2 YYDKDF (reference sequence). V gave up 0 bases and J gave up 5 bases; unmatched junction bases: 6. CDR3: CATSREAGGSTEAFF. As DNA, the CDR3 is TGTGCCACCAGCAGAGAGGCAGGGGGGTCTACTGAAGCTTTCTTT. Supplemented by reference TRBV15 and TRBJ1-1, the full variable domain reads DAMVIQNPRYQVTQFGKPVTLSCSQTLNHNVMYWYQQKSSQAPKLLFHYYDKDFNNEADTPDNFQSRRPNTSFCFLDIRSPGLGDTAMYLCATSREAGGSTEAFFGQGTRLTVV.

The CDR3 DNA is TGTGCTAGTGGCTTGACCGGGCTCGTGGATTCCTACGAGCAGTACTTC. Residues: CASGLTGLVDSYEQYF. This sequence joins TRBV12-5 and TRBJ2-7, with D unresolved. V dropped 6 bases and J dropped 1 base, with 19 bases sitting between them. There are 16 residues in the CDR3. The germline gives CDR1 LGHNT, CDR2 FRNRAP. Complete variable domain (other parts from reference TRBV12-5 and TRBJ2-7): DARVTQTPRHKVTEMGQEVTMRCQPILGHNTVFWYRQTMMQGLELLAYFRNRAPLDDSGMPKDRFSAEMPDATLATLKIQPSEPRDSAVYFCASGLTGLVDSYEQYFGPGTRLTVT.

This rearrangement joins TRBV6-5 to TRBJ2-4; 13 nucleotides agree with TRBD2. The germline V gene encodes CDR1 MNHEY and CDR2 SVGAGI. The CDR3 covers 14 residues. V was clipped by 5 bases and J by 15 bases; unmatched bases: 10. The CDR3 reads CASSTSGGDGLRYF. The CDR3 DNA reads TGTGCCAGCAGTACTAGCGGGGGGGACGGCCTTAGGTACTTC.

This clonotype was counted a few times. J is TRBJ2-7 and V is TRBV29-1; TRBD2 matches 13 bases. Trimming took 5 bases from V and 4 from J; bases not matched to a gene: 11. The germline CDR1 and CDR2 sequences are SQVTM and ANQGSEA. The CDR3 is made up of 16 amino acids. Here the CDR3 DNA reads TGCAGCGTTCTCTCCGCTACACTAGCGGGGGGGTACGAGCAGTACTTC. Translation: CSVLSATLAGGYEQYF.

This sequence joins TRBV5-1 and TRBJ1-4; TRBD1 matches at 9 bases. The trim removed 4 bases at V and 8 bases at J, leaving 3 bases unmatched. The CDR3 spans 13 residues. CDR1 is SGHRS, CDR2 YFSETQ, per germline. The CDR3 nucleotides are TGCGCCAGCAGCGGACAGGGGACGGAAAAACTGTTTTTT. Its translation is CASSGQGTEKLFF.

This clonotype was seen more than once but under ten times. The J gene is TRBJ1-5, the V gene TRBV12-3 or TRBV12-4; 8 bases line up with TRBD1. The CDR3 sequence is 14 residues long. Losses at the gene ends were 7 bases for V and 3 bases for J; bases not matched to a gene: 5. CDR3 in DNA: TGTGCCAGCACTCCGACAGGGGTCAATCAGCCCCAGCATTTT. It translates to CASTPTGVNQPQHF.

The rearrangement joins TRBV12-5 to TRBJ1-2; TRBD1 matches 11 bases. The V and J ends lost 5 bases and 7 bases, in that order; junction bases with no gene match: 6. Germline V CDR1 and CDR2: LGHNT, FRNRAP. This CDR3 comprises 14 residues. The CDR3 DNA follows: TGTGCTAGTGGTCATGGACAGGGGGCGGGTGGCTACACCTTC. Translation: CASGHGQGAGGYTF.

The V call is TRBV7-9, the J call TRBJ2-3; D is uncertain. The germline CDR1 and CDR2 sequences are SEHNR and FQNEAQ (reference sequence). The CDR3 is 12 amino acids. V was trimmed by 7 bases and J by 4 bases, leaving 9 bases between them. The chain's CDR3 is CASTLRPDTQYF. The CDR3 DNA sequence: TGTGCCAGCACCCTGCGGCCAGATACGCAGTATTTT. Full variable domain (rest looked up from reference TRBV7-9 and TRBJ2-3): DTGVSQNPRHKITKRGQNVTFRCDPISEHNRLYWYRQTLGQGPEFLTYFQNEAQLEKSRLLSDRFSAERPKGSFSTLEIQRTEQGDSAMYLCASTLRPDTQYFGPGTRLTVL.

This clonotype was seen only a few times. The genes are TRBV4-3 and TRBJ1-2; no reliable D call. CDR3 length: 13 residues. The ends were cut back, 4 bases at V and 2 bases at J, with 8 bases in the middle. Germline V lookup: CDR1 LGHNA, CDR2 YSLEER. In nucleotides, the CDR3 is TGCGCCAGCAGCCCCAGCCAGAACTATGGCTACACCTTC. It codes for CASSPSQNYGYTF.